The present TCR beta chain was sequenced within a study of radiation and T cells in renal cell carcinoma (TCRdb year 2020). As for the study more broadly: A total of around 50 samples underwent TCR beta sequencing, made up of roughly 26 tumors and about 27 peripheral blood samples. Across all 50 or so samples, roughly 3,700,000 unique CDR3 nucleotide sequences encoding 2.5 million to 3 million unique CDR3 amino acid sequences were identified.

The research as a whole found: Because only small tumor regions of approximately 1.1 g were available, the study did not capture intratumoral heterogeneity. The single-armed trial design could not address effects of radiation dose or scheduling on the TCR repertoire. A greater number of dominant CDR3 motifs was detected in irradiated tumors than in control tumors, and a larger share of the repertoire was occupied by these motifs in irradiated tumors than in control tumors. Compared with controls, irradiated tumors had higher TCR clonality, as the top 100 clonotypes made up an average of about 50% of the repertoire, versus roughly 40% in nephrectomy-only tumors.

The CDR3 spans 14 residues, from the cysteine through the phenylalanine. Left in the record is the CDR3 DNA by itself, 42 bases read in frame from the first base. The junction shows trimming of 5 bases on V and 8 bases on J, and the gene matches do not reach 4 bases of it. According to the germline V gene, CDR1 reads SGHVS and CDR2 reads FQNEAQ. The label giving this sample's time point can be read as: tumor resected at nephrectomy. This specimen's treatment or condition label, interpreted: treatment-naive control, cytoreductive nephrectomy. Control tumors were obtained from treatment-naive renal cell carcinoma patients in whom cytoreductive nephrectomy was performed without prior radiation. All patients had renal cell carcinoma with clear cell pathology. Control tumors used for TCR sequencing came from a few females and roughly ten males, resected 2011 to 2014, with median age 57 years (range about 40 to 82). Tumor processing involved mechanical dissociation, digestion with collagenase/hyaluronidase at 37 degrees C, handling in gentleMACS C tubes, and storage in liquid nitrogen. The QIAamp DNA Blood Mini Kit (Qiagen) was used to prepare genomic DNA for TCR sequencing. Only samples passing all quality control checks were included in the analyses.

TCR beta libraries were generated from genomic DNA with the immunoSEQ kit, following the manufacturer's recommendations. For library preparation, a first multiplex PCR was performed with proprietary primers, followed by a second PCR in which unique barcodes were added, and bead cleanups were performed after each round. Each sample batch included a kit-provided positive control reaction and a negative control reaction. The final libraries underwent checking on an Agilent 4200 TapeStation D1000 ScreenTape, volumetric pooling, and quantification by qPCR. Sequencing was performed on an Illumina NextSeq500 with a MidOutput 150-cycle cartridge, and 156 Read1 and 15 Index1 cycles were run with kit custom primers. The pooled library was loaded at approximately 1 pM with a roughly 22% PhiX control spike-in. In the paper's pipeline: Vendor-processed data were analyzed in R, and a clonotype was defined as all T cells sharing the same CDR3 nucleotide sequence. In the clone abundance analyses, frequencies were normalized to the 10,000 most abundant clones in each sample. Before analysis, public T cell clones were removed, and these numbered fewer than five per sample on average. ImmunoMap was used for dominant motif analysis with the PAM10 matrix, a gap penalty of 30, and a homology threshold of 0.3, and any motif reaching a cumulative frequency of at least 0.01 was considered dominant. TCRdb limited this immuneACCESS table to in-frame rearrangements with V and J called. A share of clones is missing; checked studies link under half to unresolved V genes, and the rest is unexplained. V and J calls and clone size are those listed in that table; D and trimming were worked out from the DNA. The sample data list some 21,000 clones, and 45% to 70% of these were observed just once. The leading ten clones occupy roughly 22% of the sample.

On this clone itself: Its target antigen remains unknown. Per-nucleotide qualities are absent, and no much larger clonotype sits a single base away.

The sequences come from tumor tissue, collected from a patient whose treatment was nephrectomy without radiotherapy. The receptor comes from a human donor with renal cell carcinoma. This chain is built from TRBV7-8 and TRBJ2-2; 11 of the junction bases match TRBD1. The DNA sequence is TGTGCCAGCAGCCTGGACAGGGGGCGTGGGGAGCTGTTTTTT. This sequence encodes CASSLDRGRGELFF. With all but the CDR3 taken from the reference TRBV7-8 and TRBJ2-2 genes, the full variable domain is: GAGVSQSPRYKVAKRGQDVALRCDPISGHVSLFWYQQALGQGPEFLTYFQNEAQLDKSGLPSDRFFAERPEGSVSTLKIQRTQQEDSAVYLCASSLDRGRGELFFGEGSRLTVL.